This T cell receptor beta chain appears in the sequencing data of a study of shared clonotypes between healthy human individuals. CDR1 and CDR2 (germline): ENHRY, SYGVKD. The CDR3 totals 14 residues. Deletions cut 10 bases from V and 0 bases from J, with 13 bases between. Repertoires were generated with immunoSEQ multiplex PCR, while TCRdb's copy carries only in-frame clones and drops some. The repertoire includes millions of clones, about 92% of them detected once, and roughly 0.14% sits in the top ten. The chain links TRBV10-3 to TRBJ1-5; D possibly corresponds to TRBD1 (6 bases). This receptor was obtained from a man aged 18 to 35 in good health. The sample comprised naive CD4+ T cells sorted from blood. Subset reported: CD45RA+ positively selected. In nucleotides, the CDR3 is TGTGCCACGGAAGAACAGGGTAGCAATCAGCCCCAGCATTTT. This sequence encodes CATEEQGSNQPQHF.